This T cell receptor beta chain was identified during a study of blood T cell repertoires in COVID-19. Measured with immunoSEQ multiplex PCR; TCRdb has only the in-frame clones, and not every one. The sample yields roughly 350,000 clones, around 90% seen once. The V end was cut by 7 bases, the J end by 8 bases, with 15 bases between. Germline V gene sequence: CDR1 MDHEN, CDR2 SYDVKM. CDR3 length: 13 amino acids. The sample taken for sequencing was PBMCs or T cells enriched from blood (not recorded which). The TCR originated in a woman aged 25 to 39 who had recovered from COVID-19. The rearrangement uses TRBV28 and TRBJ2-1; TRBD1 is a possible D gene (5 bases). The CDR3 is CASIRAGNHEQFF. The DNA of the CDR3 is TGTGCCAGCATAAGGGCAGGGAATCATGAGCAGTTCTTC.